The T cell receptor beta chain under discussion was sequenced for a study of OX40 agonist ivuxolimab in advanced cancers. Trimming cost V 6 bases and J 0 bases, with 12 bases left between them. The V gene's germline CDR1 is MNHNY and CDR2 SVGAGI (reference sequence). The CDR3 totals 15 residues. Sequencing was performed with immunoSEQ multiplex PCR; in TCRdb, only in-frame clones are kept and a portion is missing. The repertoire holds tens of thousands of clones, with around 88% as singletons. The rearrangement links TRBV6-6 to TRBJ1-5; D ambiguous. The sequenced sample was CD4+ or CD8+ T cells sorted from blood, obtained in a trial of the OX40 agonist ivuxolimab. The TCR originated in an adult with an advanced solid tumor such as melanoma, head and neck, liver or kidney cancer. The DNA for the CDR3 is TGTGCCAGCAGAGGGAGTAGGAATAGCAATCAGCCCCAGCATTTT. Translated, it gives CASRGSRNSNQPQHF.